This T cell receptor beta chain was recorded in a study of T cells after posttransplantation cyclophosphamide. As concerns this clone: Its antigen remains unknown.

Study conclusions and caveats: Skin or GI-infiltrating T cells shared few TRB sequences with blood. TRB clonality was highly associated with recipient CMV seropositivity and reactivation.

A marrow graft followed busulfan-fludarabine conditioning, with cyclophosphamide on days +3 and +4. There are 15 residues in the CDR3. CDR1 is SGDLS, CDR2 YYNGEE, per germline. Trimming took 5 bases from V and 6 from J; bases not matched to a gene: 7. This table comes from immunoSEQ multiplex PCR, and its TCRdb copy is limited to in-frame clones, with some not included. The table shows some 20,000 clones, with under 80% occurring only once. This receptor was obtained from a male patient between 25 and 40 years old who received an allogeneic stem cell transplant from a related donor, was CMV-positive, and had acute GVHD only. Some T cells may originate from the graft donor. The specimen comprised PBMCs, sampled after an allogeneic stem cell transplant with post-transplant cyclophosphamide. The rearrangement links TRBV9 to TRBJ2-1; 11 nucleotides match TRBD2. The DNA of the CDR3 is TGTGCCAGCAGTCCTAATAGCGGGGGGGGCAATGAGCAGTTCTTC. Amino acids: CASSPNSGGGNEQFF. The full variable domain, in which reference TRBV9 and TRBJ2-1 provide the parts outside the CDR3, is DSGVTQTPKHLITATGQRVTLRCSPRSGDLSVYWYQQSLDQGLQFLIQYYNGEERAKGNILERFSAQQFPDLHSELNLSSLELGDSALYFCASSPNSGGGNEQFFGPGTRLTVL.